This TCR beta chain comes out of a study of CXCR3-negative and CXCR3-positive naive CD8 T cells. Points from the study as a whole: Relative to CXCR3-negative naive cells, CXCR3-positive naive cells had more hydrophobic TRB CDR3s.

CDR3 size: 13 residues. CDR1 SQVTM and CDR2 ANQGSEA come from the germline V gene. The authors made the TRB cDNA libraries by 5' RACE using UMI labels. For each CDR3 protein, TCRdb gives one entry from its re-call of the 5' RACE reads, without DNA. Seen in this sample are several thousand distinct CDR3 sequences; the ten most common clones hold around 1.5%. A word on this clonotype: Its antigen remains unidentified.

The J gene is TRBJ2-1, the V gene TRBV29-1; the D call from TCRdb, TRBD2, cannot be confirmed without DNA. The sequence came from a human donor in good health. Some clones in this sample may be carry-over from other donors' samples. Sequencing used naive CXCR3+ CD8+ T cells from blood. Subset described: CD45RO-CCR7+CD27+CD95- naive CD8+ T cells expressing CXCR3 (TNR3+). The chain's CDR3 is CSAGLAGRNEQFF.